This T cell receptor (beta chain) was found in a study of CD8 T cells in ankylosing spondylitis. There are a few counts of this clonotype. Its antigen is as yet unknown. MiXCR was run by TCRdb on the 5' RACE reads, yielding one entry per CDR3 protein. The table has 25,000 to 30,000 distinct CDR3 sequences, 7.9% seen once. Findings and caveats of the study: Seemingly distinctive of ankylosing spondylitis blood was a TCR beta motif formed by eight highly homologous variants.

The CDR3 has 13 residues. V gave up 6 bases and J gave up 7 bases, with 12 bases separating them. This receptor was taken from a male donor with ankylosing spondylitis or in good health (not recorded which). The sample was blood. The V and J genes are TRBV12-3 or TRBV12-4 and TRBJ1-4; D remains unclear. CDR3 DNA sequence: TGTGCCAGCAGCCAACCTCGGCCTGAAAAACTGTTTTTT. Amino acid sequence: CASSQPRPEKLFF.